A single sample gave rise to the 10 T cell receptor beta chains below, sequenced in a study of T cells in Graves' hyperthyroidism and ophthalmopathy. Amplification of TCR beta CDR3 regions was performed using RNA transcripts as template. HTBI primers were the set used in a first-round RT-PCR of the TCR CDR3. TCRdb re-called the multiplex PCR reads with MiXCR, one entry per CDR3 protein. The table includes around 280,000 distinct CDR3 sequences, roughly 14% detected once. Sequenced: blood. These receptors were taken from a woman in her thirties with Graves' hyperthyroidism that later progressed to Graves' ophthalmopathy.

This clonotype showed up many times. The V gene is TRBV27, the J gene TRBJ2-7; TRBD1 or TRBD2 may be the D gene (5 bases each). Germline CDR1 reads MNHEY; CDR2 reads SMNVEV (reference sequence). V lost 1 base and J lost 0, with 16 bases in between. This CDR3 has 17 amino acids. CDR3 loop: CASSLLFATGLSYEQYF. DNA of the CDR3: TGTGCCAGCAGTTTATTGTTCGCTACGGGGCTCTCCTACGAGCAGTACTTC.

This clonotype was recorded many times. The rearrangement links TRBV7-6 to TRBJ2-6; 8 bases are shared with TRBD2. The germline CDR1 and CDR2 sequences are SGHVS and FNYEAQ. The CDR3 consists of 17 residues. J was trimmed by 0 bases and V by 3 bases; bases with no gene match: 4. CDR3 in amino acids: CASSFAGGISGANVLTF. Here the CDR3 DNA reads TGTGCCAGCAGCTTCGCGGGGGGAATCTCTGGGGCCAACGTCCTGACTTTC.

This clonotype was detected ten times or more. The chain employs TRBV6-2 or TRBV6-3 and TRBJ1-5; 9 bases line up with TRBD1. Trimming at V came to 7 bases and at J to 6 bases, leaving 10 bases not matched to a gene. The CDR3 is 15 residues long. Germline values: CDR1 MNHEY, CDR2 SVGEGT. CDR3 loop: CASTSGTGYLQPQHF. In DNA form, the CDR3 reads TGTGCCAGCACTTCCGGGACAGGGTACCTTCAGCCCCAGCATTTT.

In regard to this clonotype: A much larger clone sits a single nucleotide away, making a read error possible. CDR3 in DNA: TGTGCCACCAGTGGTTGGCAGGGCTCCACAGATACGCAGTATTTT. Protein product: CATSGWQGSTDTQYF. The chain carries TRBV24-1 and TRBJ2-3; tentative D call: TRBD1 (5 bases). CDR1 is KGHDR, CDR2 SFDVKD, per germline. V lost 5 bases, J lost 2 bases, and 13 bases lay in between. This CDR3 has 15 amino acids.

The chain combines TRBV25-1 with TRBJ1-2; D is unclear. The CDR3 runs to 13 residues. Germline CDR1 MGHDK, CDR2 SYGVNS. Trimming pared 2 bases from V and 4 bases from J, leaving 8 bases between. In nucleotides, the CDR3 is TGTGCCAGCAGTGAAAGAGGGTTCTATGGCTACACCTTC. It is translated as CASSERGFYGYTF.

The table lists this clonotype with many counts. This chain connects TRBV6-1 to TRBJ2-7; the match to TRBD2 covers 10 bases. The CDR3 contains 14 residues. From germline, CDR1 is MNHNS and CDR2 SASEGT. J gave up 0 bases and V 7 bases, and 3 bases lay outside the gene matches. CDR3 DNA: TGTGCCAGCACTGGACTAGCGGACTCCTACGAGCAGTACTTC. The encoded protein is CASTGLADSYEQYF.

At least ten counts were recorded for this clonotype. The DNA for the CDR3 is TGCGCCAGCAGGGCGGGGGCCGACACTGAAGCTTTCTTT. This translates into CASRAGADTEAFF. The chain combines TRBV5-1 with TRBJ1-1; D is perhaps TRBD1 (6 bases). Germline assignment: CDR1 SGHRS and CDR2 YFSETQ. V gave up 5 bases and J gave up 3 bases, with 11 bases separating them. The CDR3 has 13 residues.

The table lists this clonotype with many counts. The V call is TRBV5-1, the J call TRBJ1-1, with a possible D match to TRBD1 (5 bases). Germline CDR1 SGHRS, CDR2 YFSETQ. CDR3 size: 15 residues. The V end lost 0 bases, the J end lost 0 bases, and 9 bases lay between the germline ends. The CDR3 protein is CASSLAGTMNTEAFF. The CDR3 nucleotides are TGCGCCAGCAGCTTGGCAGGGACCATGAACACTGAAGCTTTCTTT.

The chain uses TRBV24-1 and TRBJ1-5; D is unclear. The V and J ends lost 5 bases and 7 bases respectively, with 8 bases between them. CDR3 length: 12 residues. Germline CDR1 reads KGHDR; CDR2 reads SFDVKD. Here the CDR3 reads CATSGEEQPQHF. CDR3 bases: TGTGCCACCAGTGGTGAGGAGCAGCCCCAGCATTTT.

The V gene is TRBV19, the J gene TRBJ1-1, with D uncertain. Germline loops: CDR1 LNHDA, CDR2 SQIVND (reference sequence). The ends were cut back, 5 bases at V and 0 bases at J, with 10 bases in the middle. The CDR3 runs 14 residues. The CDR3: CASSVGIMNTEAFF. The CDR3 DNA is TGTGCCAGTAGTGTGGGGATCATGAACACTGAAGCTTTCTTT.